A single sample is the source of the 25 T cell receptor beta chains below, sequenced in a study of cytomegalovirus exposure and HLA in healthy donors. The primer mix had 60 Vbeta and 13 Jbeta primers. The repertoire was sequenced with immunoSEQ multiplex PCR; TCRdb's copy has only in-frame clones and lacks some. This sample has around 67,000 clones, with about 75% found just once. What was sequenced was PBMCs. These receptors were taken from a woman in her twenties or thirties in good health and CMV-seropositive.

J is TRBJ1-2 and V is TRBV6-6; D remains unclear. V was clipped by 7 bases and J by 9 bases, with 24 bases between them. The CDR3 contains 15 residues. Looked up from germline, CDR1 is MNHNY and CDR2 is SVGAGI (reference sequence). CDR3 nucleotide sequence: TGTGCCAGCATTCCGAGCGGCGGGCAGACAAGGAGCTACACCTTC. It translates to CASIPSGGQTRSYTF.

The chain carries TRBV19 and TRBJ1-1; TRBD1 matches 9 bases. The germline V gene has CDR1 LNHDA and CDR2 SQIVND (reference sequence). The V gene end was trimmed by 4 bases and the J gene end by 4 bases; junction bases not matched to a gene: 13. The CDR3 spans 17 residues. CDR3 in DNA: TGTGCCAGTAGTAGTATGGGAAGGACAGGGGATATCACTGAAGCTTTCTTT. Translated: CASSSMGRTGDITEAFF.

This clone was seen only once. One end of the junction fails to match germline, which may point to a read error. The chain couples TRBV25-1 to TRBJ2-2; TRBD2 aligns across 15 bases. This CDR3 contains 14 residues. The germline V gene has CDR1 MGHDK and CDR2 SYGVNS. The chain's CDR3 is CASIPGLAGGRLLF. CDR3 coding DNA: TGTGCCAGCATACCGGGACTAGCGGGAGGCCGCTTACTTTTT.

The chain joins TRBV11-1 to TRBJ2-7; tentative D call: TRBD1 (5 bases). The CDR3 is 14 amino acids. Germline V gives CDR1 SGHAT, CDR2 FQDESV (reference sequence). Trimming took 5 bases from V and 5 from J, leaving 16 bases between them. The CDR3 DNA reads TGTGCCAGCAGCCTCCTTGGCAGGGTGAACGAGCAGTACTTC. It codes for CASSLLGRVNEQYF.

The chain links TRBV5-1 to TRBJ1-2; 8 bases are a match to TRBD1. The CDR3 runs 14 residues. Germline CDR1 and CDR2: SGHRS and YFSETQ. With 1 base clipped from V and 7 bases from J, the junction kept 6 bases outside the gene matches. The CDR3 DNA reads as TGCGCCAGCAGCTTGAGGCAGGGGGCAGGTGGCTACACCTTC. This gives the protein CASSLRQGAGGYTF.

V and J are TRBV2 and TRBJ1-2; D is perhaps TRBD1 (5 bases). CDR1 and CDR2 from the germline V gene are SNHLY and FYNNEI. This CDR3 contains 14 residues. V lost 6 bases and J 4 bases, leaving 15 bases between the germline ends. The CDR3 loop reads CASRSTGALYGYTF. The CDR3 DNA reads as TGTGCCAGCAGGTCAACAGGTGCGCTCTATGGCTACACCTTC.

The CDR3 region has the DNA TGTGCCAGCAGCTTGGAGCGTGAGCAGTTCTTC. As protein: CASSLEREQFF. The V gene is TRBV5-6, the J gene TRBJ2-1; the D is unclear. Trimming shortened V by 0 bases and J by 9 bases, and 4 bases separated the two germline ends. The CDR3 runs 11 residues. Germline V lookup: CDR1 SGHDT, CDR2 YYEEEE.

There are a few counts of this clone. V and J are TRBV4-3 and TRBJ2-2, with TRBD1 matching 8 bases. Germline-derived CDR1 and CDR2 are LGHNA and YSLEER. This CDR3 is 13 amino acids long. The junction had 2 bases not matched to a gene; V was cut back by 4 bases and J by 7 bases. The CDR3 coding sequence is TGCGCCAGCAGCCTGGACAGGGACGGGGAGCTGTTTTTT. It codes for CASSLDRDGELFF.

This clone was seen only a few times. J is TRBJ1-5 and V is TRBV2, with D possibly being TRBD1 (5 bases). Germline V lookup: CDR1 SNHLY, CDR2 FYNNEI. V lost 6 bases and J 6 bases, leaving 12 bases between the germline ends. This CDR3 spans 13 amino acids. The CDR3 DNA is TGTGCCAGCAGGGGGACTGAAGTTCAGCCCCAGCATTTT. Its translation: CASRGTEVQPQHF.

The chain has TRBV28 and TRBJ2-1, with TRBD2 matching 11 bases. This CDR3 spans 17 amino acids. V shed 6 bases and J 8 bases; nucleotides not matched to a gene: 15. From germline, CDR1 is MDHEN and CDR2 SYDVKM. In DNA, the CDR3 is TGTGCCAGCAGGGGACAGATCGGGACTAGCGGAAGGTATGAGCAGTTCTTC. This encodes CASRGQIGTSGRYEQFF.

The V gene is TRBV5-4, the J gene TRBJ2-3, with TRBD2 identical over 8 bases. Trimming took 2 bases from V and 0 from J; bases not matched to a gene: 5. The CDR3 is made up of 16 amino acids. From germline, CDR1 is SGHNT and CDR2 YYREEE (reference sequence). The CDR3 bases are TGTGCCAGCAGCTTTCCGACTAGCGCTAGCACAGATACGCAGTATTTT. It codes for CASSFPTSASTDTQYF.

The chain is built from TRBV27 and TRBJ1-6; the D is unclear. The CDR3 is 18 residues long. The V and J ends lost 4 bases and 1 base respectively, with 17 bases between them. Germline CDR1 is MNHEY and CDR2 is SMNVEV (reference sequence). CDR3 protein: CASSWSRGGRSYNSPLHF. The CDR3 DNA sequence: TGTGCCAGCAGTTGGAGCCGTGGAGGAAGGTCCTATAATTCACCCCTCCACTTT.

The table lists this clone with a count of one. The chain couples TRBV7-8 to TRBJ2-7; D not resolved. V was pared by 2 bases and J by 6 bases, with 8 bases between. The CDR3 extends over 12 amino acids. Germline-derived CDR1 and CDR2 are SGHVS and FQNEAQ. The CDR3 sequence: CASSLSVGEQYF. DNA for the CDR3: TGTGCCAGCAGCTTATCGGTCGGCGAGCAGTACTTC.

The V gene is TRBV6-1, the J gene TRBJ2-7, with a weak D call TRBD1 (5 bases). Germline V gene data show CDR1 as MNHNS and CDR2 as SASEGT. V was clipped by 7 bases and J by 2 bases, with 15 bases between them. The CDR3 consists of 14 residues. This CDR3 is CASNRGGATYEQYF. The CDR3 nucleotides are TGTGCCAGCAATCGAGGTGGGGCAACCTACGAGCAGTACTTC.

This chain uses TRBV19 with TRBJ1-5; no reliable D call. Germline values: CDR1 LNHDA, CDR2 SQIVND (reference sequence). The CDR3 consists of 15 residues. V lost 3 bases and J 4 bases, leaving 13 bases between the germline ends. The CDR3: CASSILPGENQPQHF. Written as DNA, the CDR3 is TGTGCCAGTAGTATCTTACCGGGAGAAAATCAGCCCCAGCATTTT.

The chain links TRBV9 to TRBJ2-5; TRBD1 matches 8 bases. CDR3 length: 15 amino acids. The V and J ends lost 3 bases and 7 bases, in that order; junction bases with no gene match: 11. Germline assignment: CDR1 SGDLS and CDR2 YYNGEE. CDR3 bases: TGTGCCAGCAGCGCGACAGGGGATCCCTCAGGGACCCAGTACTTC. Protein sequence: CASSATGDPSGTQYF.

This sequence joins TRBV9 and TRBJ2-5, with 7 bases fitting TRBD2. The V and J ends lost 0 bases and 5 bases, in that order; junction bases with no gene match: 13. Germline CDR1 and CDR2: SGDLS and YYNGEE. CDR3 length: 17 residues. CDR3 sequence: CASSVVASGKIWETQYF. As DNA, the CDR3 is TGTGCCAGCAGCGTAGTAGCGAGCGGGAAGATCTGGGAGACCCAGTACTTC.

The V gene is TRBV7-9, the J gene TRBJ2-1; D gene uncertain. From germline, CDR1 is SEHNR and CDR2 FQNEAQ (reference sequence). There are 15 residues in the CDR3. Deletions cut 5 bases from V and 3 bases from J, with 14 bases between. In nucleotides, the CDR3 is TGTGCCAGCAGCCGAGGTAATACGGGCTACAATGAGCAGTTCTTC. Translating it yields CASSRGNTGYNEQFF.

This clone has a handful of counts. The chain carries TRBV6-6 and TRBJ2-3; 8 bases agree with TRBD1. Germline assignment: CDR1 MNHNY and CDR2 SVGAGI (reference sequence). Unmatched junction bases numbered 4, after V lost 6 bases and J lost 2 bases. This CDR3 spans 14 amino acids. The CDR3 DNA reads TGTGCCAGCAGCTGGACAGGGACCACAGATACGCAGTATTTT. This codes for CASSWTGTTDTQYF.

V usage is TRBV28 and J usage is TRBJ1-2; D is undetermined. The CDR3 contains 12 residues. The V end was cut by 7 bases, the J end by 6 bases, with 12 bases between. CDR1 is MDHEN and CDR2 is SYDVKM in the germline V gene. The CDR3 here is CASTRQDHGYTF. DNA for the CDR3: TGTGCCAGCACCCGACAAGACCATGGCTACACCTTC.

V usage is TRBV19 and J usage is TRBJ2-7; 8 positions match TRBD1. V trimming: 5 bases; J trimming: 0 bases; junction bases outside the gene matches: 9. The CDR3 covers 16 residues. Germline CDR1 reads LNHDA; CDR2 reads SQIVND (reference sequence). CDR3 amino acids: CASSPPGQVGSYEQYF. CDR3 DNA sequence: TGTGCCAGTAGTCCTCCGGGACAGGTAGGCTCCTACGAGCAGTACTTC.

In its sample, this clone was seen once. The rearrangement links TRBV25-1 to TRBJ2-3; 8 bases match TRBD2. The CDR3 has 17 residues. CDR1 is MGHDK, CDR2 SYGVNS, per germline. Trimming cost V 4 bases and J 4 bases; bases outside gene matches: 13. The chain's CDR3 is CASSVGGVTSPADTQYF. The DNA for the CDR3 is TGTGCCAGCAGTGTCGGGGGGGTGACTAGCCCGGCAGATACGCAGTATTTT.

The genes are TRBV10-1 and TRBJ2-1; maybe TRBD2 (6 bases). Trimming took off 2 bases at V and 3 bases at J, with 17 bases between the two ends. CDR3 length: 17 amino acids. Germline V CDR1 and CDR2: WNHNN, SYGVQD (reference sequence). The CDR3: CASSEVPRAGLYNEQFF. Written as DNA, the CDR3 is TGCGCCAGCAGTGAGGTTCCTCGAGCGGGTCTCTACAATGAGCAGTTCTTC.

The V and J genes are TRBV5-1 and TRBJ2-7; weak D call: TRBD2 (6 bases). The V end was cut by 0 bases, the J end by 3 bases, with 13 bases between. Per the germline V gene, CDR1 is SGHRS and CDR2 is YFSETQ. The CDR3 consists of 15 residues. As DNA, the CDR3 is TGCGCCAGCAGCTTGGTCAGCGGAGGGGTCTACGAGCAGTACTTC. The encoded protein is CASSLVSGGVYEQYF.

This chain joins TRBV7-2 and TRBJ2-7; TRBD2 matches at 8 bases. V was clipped by 2 bases and J by 5 bases; unmatched bases: 5. Germline CDR1 reads SGHTA; CDR2 reads FQGNSA. CDR3 size: 14 residues. This CDR3 is CASSLYGRANEQYF. CDR3 sequence (DNA): TGTGCCAGCAGCTTATACGGGAGGGCGAACGAGCAGTACTTC.